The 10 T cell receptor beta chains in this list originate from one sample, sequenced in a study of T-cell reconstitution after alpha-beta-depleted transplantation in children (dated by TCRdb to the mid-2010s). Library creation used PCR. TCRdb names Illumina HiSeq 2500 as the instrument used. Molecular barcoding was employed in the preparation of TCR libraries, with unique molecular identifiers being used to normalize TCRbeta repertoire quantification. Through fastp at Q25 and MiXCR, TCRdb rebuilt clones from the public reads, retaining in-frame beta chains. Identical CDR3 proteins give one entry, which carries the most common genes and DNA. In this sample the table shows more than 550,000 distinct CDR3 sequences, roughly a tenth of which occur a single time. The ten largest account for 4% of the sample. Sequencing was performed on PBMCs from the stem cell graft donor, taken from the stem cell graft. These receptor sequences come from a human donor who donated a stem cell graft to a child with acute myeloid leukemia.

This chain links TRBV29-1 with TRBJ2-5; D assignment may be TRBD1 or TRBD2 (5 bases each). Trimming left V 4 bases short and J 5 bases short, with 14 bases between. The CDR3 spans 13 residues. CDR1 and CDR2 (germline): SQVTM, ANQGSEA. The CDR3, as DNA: TGCAGCGTTGTCCGGGGCGGGTCTGAGACCCAGTACTTC. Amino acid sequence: CSVVRGGSETQYF.

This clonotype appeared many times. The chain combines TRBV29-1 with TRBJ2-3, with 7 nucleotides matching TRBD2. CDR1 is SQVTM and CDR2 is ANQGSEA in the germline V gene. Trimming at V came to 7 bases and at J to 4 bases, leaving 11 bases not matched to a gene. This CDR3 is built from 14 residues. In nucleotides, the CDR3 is TGCAGCGCCCAGAGACTAGCTATCGCAGATACGCAGTATTTT. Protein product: CSAQRLAIADTQYF.

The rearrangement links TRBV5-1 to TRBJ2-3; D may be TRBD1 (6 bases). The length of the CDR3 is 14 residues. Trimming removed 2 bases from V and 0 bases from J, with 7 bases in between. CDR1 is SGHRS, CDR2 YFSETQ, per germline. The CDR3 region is CASSFGQSTDTQYF. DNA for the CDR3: TGCGCCAGCAGCTTCGGACAGAGCACAGATACGCAGTATTTT.

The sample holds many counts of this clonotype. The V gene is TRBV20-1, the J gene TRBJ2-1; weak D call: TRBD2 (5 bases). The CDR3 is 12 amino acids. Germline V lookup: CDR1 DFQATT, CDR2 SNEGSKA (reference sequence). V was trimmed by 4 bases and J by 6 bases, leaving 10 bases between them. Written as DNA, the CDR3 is TGCAGTGCTACCCGGACTTCCAATGAGCAGTTCTTC. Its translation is CSATRTSNEQFF.

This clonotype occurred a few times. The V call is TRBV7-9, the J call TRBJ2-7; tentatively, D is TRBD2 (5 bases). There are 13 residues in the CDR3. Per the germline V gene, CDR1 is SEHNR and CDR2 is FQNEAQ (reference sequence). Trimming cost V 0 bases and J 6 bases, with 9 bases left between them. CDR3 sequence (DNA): TGTGCCAGCAGCTTAGCCGGGGAACGCGAGCAGTACTTC. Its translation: CASSLAGEREQYF.

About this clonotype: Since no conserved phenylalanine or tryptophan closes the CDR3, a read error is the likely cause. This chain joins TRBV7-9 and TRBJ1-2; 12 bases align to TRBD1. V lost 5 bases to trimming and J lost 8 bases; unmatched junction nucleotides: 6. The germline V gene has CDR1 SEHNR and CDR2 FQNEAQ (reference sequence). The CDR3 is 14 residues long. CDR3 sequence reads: CASSQGQGARGYTS. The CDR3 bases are TGTGCCAGCAGCCAGGGACAGGGGGCGAGAGGCTACACCTCC.

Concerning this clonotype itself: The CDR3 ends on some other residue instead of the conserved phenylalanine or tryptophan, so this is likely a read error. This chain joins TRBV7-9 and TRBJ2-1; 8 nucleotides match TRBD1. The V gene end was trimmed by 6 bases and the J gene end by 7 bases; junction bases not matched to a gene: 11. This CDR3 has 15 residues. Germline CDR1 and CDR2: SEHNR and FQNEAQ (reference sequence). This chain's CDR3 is CASSPDRGQRNEQFC. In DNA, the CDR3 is TGTGCCAGCAGTCCAGACAGGGGCCAGAGGAATGAGCAGTTCTGC.

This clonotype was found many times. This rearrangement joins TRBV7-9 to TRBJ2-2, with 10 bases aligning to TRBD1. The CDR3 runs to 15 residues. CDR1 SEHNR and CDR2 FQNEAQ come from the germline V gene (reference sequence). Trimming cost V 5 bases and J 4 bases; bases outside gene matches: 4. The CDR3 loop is CASSLRDRGTGELFF. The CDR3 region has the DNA TGTGCCAGCAGCCTCCGGGACAGGGGCACCGGGGAGCTGTTTTTT.

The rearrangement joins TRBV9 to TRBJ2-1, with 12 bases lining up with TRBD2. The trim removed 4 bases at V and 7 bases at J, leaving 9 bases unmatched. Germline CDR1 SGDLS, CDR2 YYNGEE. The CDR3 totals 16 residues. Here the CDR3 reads CASSRLAGVVTNEQFF. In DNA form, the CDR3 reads TGTGCCAGCAGCCGACTAGCGGGAGTGGTCACAAATGAGCAGTTCTTC.

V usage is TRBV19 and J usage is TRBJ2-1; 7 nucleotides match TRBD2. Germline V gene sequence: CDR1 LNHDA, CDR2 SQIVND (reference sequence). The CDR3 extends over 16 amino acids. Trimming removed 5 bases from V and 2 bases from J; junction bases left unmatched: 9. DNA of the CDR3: TGTGCCAGTAGTCTCGCGGGGGACCCCCCCTACAATGAGCAGTTCTTC. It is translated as CASSLAGDPPYNEQFF.